These 8 T cell receptor beta chains were sequenced from one sample in a study of blood T cells in healthy people across ages. Together with a sample-barcoded 5' primer, a J-beta primer mix was included in a second PCR lasting about 6 to 11 cycles. TCRdb re-analysed the 5' RACE reads in MiXCR, keeping a single row per CDR3 protein. The sample contains about 970,000 distinct CDR3 sequences, just over 50% of which appear only once. The sequenced sample was blood. All receptors come from a woman aged 60 to 75 in good health.

In this sample, this clonotype turned up once. The genes are TRBV7-2 and TRBJ1-1, with D possibly matching TRBD1 (6 bases). This CDR3 has 14 residues. Germline V gives CDR1 SGHTA, CDR2 FQGNSA. The germline V and J ends were trimmed by 5 bases and 6 bases, with 16 bases remaining between them. The CDR3 protein is CASSPDPGAPEAFF. The CDR3 DNA is TGTGCCAGCAGCCCGGACCCGGGGGCACCTGAAGCTTTCTTT.

V and J are TRBV6-5 and TRBJ2-5, with a tentative D call TRBD1 (6 bases). The germline V and J ends were trimmed by 5 bases and 11 bases, with 24 bases remaining between them. The length of the CDR3 is 15 residues. CDR1 MNHEY and CDR2 SVGAGI come from the germline V gene. CDR3 residues: CASSKEQGSLWEQYF. The CDR3 DNA reads as TGTGCCAGCAGTAAAGAGCAGGGGTCCCTGTGGGAGCAGTACTTC.

The chain links TRBV20-1 to TRBJ2-5; 12 bases fit TRBD2. Germline CDR1 reads DFQATT; CDR2 reads SNEGSKA (reference sequence). This CDR3 is built from 15 residues. The ends lost 4 bases at V and 5 bases at J; junction bases unmatched: 8. The CDR3 DNA is TGCAGTGCTAACCCTAGCGGGAGGGTTCGTGAGACCCAGTACTTC. Amino acid sequence: CSANPSGRVRETQYF.

Concerning this clonotype: A read error is possible here, since a much larger clone lies one base away. J is TRBJ2-7 and V is TRBV20-1; maybe TRBD2 (6 bases). The CDR3 consists of 20 residues. Looked up from germline, CDR1 is DFQATT and CDR2 is SNEGSKA (reference sequence). V gave up 0 bases and J gave up 3 bases, with 30 bases separating them. The CDR3 loop reads CSARDWVSGDSIILGYEQYF. For the CDR3, the DNA is TGCAGTGCTAGAGATTGGGTTTCGGGGGATAGCATAATTTTAGGCTACGAGCAGTACTTC.

This chain links TRBV4-1 with TRBJ2-5; weak D call: TRBD1 (6 bases). V lost 1 base and J 5 bases, leaving 14 bases between the germline ends. The CDR3 extends over 15 amino acids. The germline CDR1 and CDR2 sequences are MGHRA and YSYEKL. This chain's CDR3 is CASSQAPGVGETQYF. In DNA form, the CDR3 reads TGCGCCAGCAGCCAAGCTCCAGGGGTGGGTGAGACCCAGTACTTC.

V and J are TRBV10-3 and TRBJ2-7, with D tentatively TRBD1 or TRBD2 (6 bases each). The CDR3 has 19 amino acids. Germline V gene sequence: CDR1 ENHRY, CDR2 SYGVKD. Trimming stripped 0 bases from V and 4 bases from J, with 25 bases between. CDR3 DNA: TGTGCCATCAGTGAGTCGGTAAAGCCGGGGGCCAGAGTGGGTTACGAGCAGTACTTC. Amino acid sequence: CAISESVKPGARVGYEQYF.

The V call is TRBV5-5, the J call TRBJ2-7; a possible D gene is TRBD1 (5 bases). Trimming cost V 1 base and J 2 bases, with 10 bases left between them. The CDR3 is 14 amino acids. CDR1 SGHKS and CDR2 YYEKEE come from the germline V gene (reference sequence). DNA for the CDR3: TGTGCCAGCAGCTTGCCAGGACACACCTACGAGCAGTACTTC. This gives the protein CASSLPGHTYEQYF. Together with reference TRBV5-5 and TRBJ2-7, the CDR3 gives the full variable domain: DAGVTQSPTHLIKTRGQQVTLRCSPISGHKSVSWYQQVLGQGPQFIFQYYEKEERGRGNFPDRFSARQFPNYSSELNVNALLLGDSALYLCASSLPGHTYEQYFGPGTRLTVT.

The J gene is TRBJ1-6, the V gene TRBV9; D is ambiguous. Germline lookup yields CDR1 SGDLS and CDR2 YYNGEE. V gave up 4 bases and J gave up 0 bases, with 14 bases separating them. The CDR3 covers 17 residues. CDR3 bases: TGTGCCAGCAGCCCAGAGATCCGGAGCTCCTATAATTCACCCCTCCACTTT. This codes for CASSPEIRSSYNSPLHF.